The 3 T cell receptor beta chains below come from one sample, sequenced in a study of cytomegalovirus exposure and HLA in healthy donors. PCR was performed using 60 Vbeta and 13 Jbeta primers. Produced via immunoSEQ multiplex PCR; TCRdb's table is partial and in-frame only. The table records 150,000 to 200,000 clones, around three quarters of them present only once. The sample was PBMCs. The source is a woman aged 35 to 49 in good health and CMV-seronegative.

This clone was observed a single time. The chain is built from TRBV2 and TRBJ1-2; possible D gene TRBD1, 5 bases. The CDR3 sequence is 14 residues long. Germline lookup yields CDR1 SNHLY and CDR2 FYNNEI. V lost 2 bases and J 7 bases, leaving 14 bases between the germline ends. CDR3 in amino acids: CASSEQKQAGGYTF. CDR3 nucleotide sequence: TGTGCCAGCAGTGAACAGAAACAGGCCGGTGGCTACACCTTC.

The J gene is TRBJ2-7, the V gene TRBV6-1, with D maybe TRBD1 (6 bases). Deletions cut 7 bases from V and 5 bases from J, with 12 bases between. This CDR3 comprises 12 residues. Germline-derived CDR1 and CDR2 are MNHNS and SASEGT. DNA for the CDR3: TGTGCCAGCACTCTTGCAGGGGACGAGCAGTACTTC. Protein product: CASTLAGDEQYF.

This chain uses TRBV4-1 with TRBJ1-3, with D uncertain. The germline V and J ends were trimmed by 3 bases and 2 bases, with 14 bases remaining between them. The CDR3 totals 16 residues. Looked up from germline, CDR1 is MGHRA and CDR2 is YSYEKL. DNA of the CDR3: TGCGCCAGCAGCCAGCCCGCGGGAGGGCCTGGAAACACCATATATTTT. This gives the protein CASSQPAGGPGNTIYF.